A selection of T cell receptor beta chains follows, all from one sample in a study of PD-L1 blockade in urothelial cancer. Using immunoSEQ multiplex PCR, the repertoire was profiled, and TCRdb retains in-frame clones only, with some absent. The data hold about 130,000 clones, with about 83% observed a single time. The sample was PBMCs, taken around atezolizumab (anti-PD-L1) treatment. All receptors derive from a man in his fifties with urothelial cancer. CDR3s include the opening cysteine and the closing phenylalanine or tryptophan. The D gene is left open where the match is weak. Part of the rows lack a size; the others show once, few, many or a class for expanded clones.

J,D,V,size,DNA,CDR3
TRBJ2-7,TRBD2,TRBV4-2,once,TGTGCCAGCAGCCCCGGGACTAGCTCCTACGAGCAGTACTTC,CASSPGTSSYEQYF
TRBJ2-5,TRBD2,TRBV2,-,TGTGCCAGCAGTGAAGCGGCCAGCGGGAGGCAGACCCAGTACTTC,CASSEAASGRQTQYF
TRBJ2-7,-,TRBV4-1,-,TGCGCCAGCAGCCAGAGCGGCGGCTCCTACGAGCAGTACTTC,CASSQSGGSYEQYF
TRBJ2-7,TRBD2,TRBV28,-,TGTGCCAGCAGGGATACTAGCGGGAGCGAGCAGTACTTC,CASRDTSGSEQYF
TRBJ2-3,TRBD1,TRBV5-6,-,TGTGCCAGCAGCAGCGACAGGGGGCATACGCAGTATTTT,CASSSDRGHTQYF
TRBJ2-3,TRBD2,TRBV30,-,TGTGCCTACGTCTCTAGCGGATTAGATACGCAGTATTTT,CAYVSSGLDTQYF
TRBJ2-6,TRBD1,TRBV5-1,once,TGCGCCAGCAACAGGGGCTCTGGGGCCAACGTCCTGACTTTC,CASNRGSGANVLTF
TRBJ2-7,-,TRBV19,once,TGTGCCAGTACCAAAACAGGGACCACCTACGAGCAGTACTTC,CASTKTGTTYEQYF
TRBJ1-2,TRBD1,TRBV5-1,-,TGCGCCAGCGGAATTGTAGGGGGCGCAGACTATGGCTACACCTTC,CASGIVGGADYGYTF
TRBJ2-7,-,TRBV12-5,-,TGTGCTAGTGGGGTCGGTTTCGCGGGACCCCTCTACGAGCAGTACTTC,CASGVGFAGPLYEQYF
TRBJ2-3,-,TRBV5-1,-,TGCGCCAGCAGCTTGGGGGGGCCTGGCACAGATACGCAGTATTTT,CASSLGGPGTDTQYF
TRBJ1-5,-,TRBV30,-,TGTGCTGCGGGGAAAGATAGCAATCAGCCCCAGCATTTT,CAAGKDSNQPQHF
TRBJ2-1,-,TRBV6-5,-,TGTGCCAGCAGTTTATCACAGGCAACCTACAATGAGCAGTTCTTC,CASSLSQATYNEQFF
TRBJ1-5,TRBD1,TRBV6-1,-,TGTGCCAGCACTACAGGGGTAGGAAGCAATCAGCCCCAGCATTTT,CASTTGVGSNQPQHF
TRBJ2-3,TRBD2,TRBV9,-,TGTGCCAGCAGCGCCTCCCGGACTAGCGGGTCAGATACGCAGTATTTT,CASSASRTSGSDTQYF
TRBJ2-4,TRBD2,TRBV15,-,TGTGCCACCAGCAGAGAGCCGGGGGGAGCCAAAAACATTCAGTACTTC,CATSREPGGAKNIQYF
TRBJ1-6,-,TRBV7-9,-,TGTGCCAGCACCAGGGAGGGGGGGATCCACTTT,CASTREGGIHF
TRBJ2-1,TRBD2,TRBV7-2,-,TGTGCCAGCACGGGGAGGGCCTACAATGAGCAGTTCTTC,CASTGRAYNEQFF